This TCR beta chain was captured by sequencing in a study of cytomegalovirus exposure and HLA in healthy donors. The PCR contained 60 Vbeta and 13 Jbeta primers. The repertoire was sequenced with immunoSEQ multiplex PCR; TCRdb's copy has only in-frame clones and lacks some. This sample has 150,000 to 200,000 clones, with around four fifths found just once. Notes on this clone: Its target is unknown.

Trimming pared 0 bases from V and 6 bases from J, leaving 12 bases between. Germline V gene sequence: CDR1 SGHRS, CDR2 YFSETQ. The CDR3 consists of 14 residues. The study, taken as a whole, reports: Later work found that TCR association rates differed between HLA loci; DRB1 had the most and HLA-C the fewest. Among the CMV-associated chains, three were confirmed in vitro as specific for CMV antigens. Per a later analysis, HLA-associated TCR beta chains showed more clonal expansion than other, equally common TCR beta chains.

This chain connects TRBV5-1 to TRBJ2-5; D call uncertain. This clonotype originated in a woman aged 18 to 35 in good health and CMV-seronegative. The sequenced sample consisted of PBMCs. CDR3: CASSLGDPRQTQYF. CDR3 DNA sequence: TGCGCCAGCAGCTTGGGTGACCCCAGGCAGACCCAGTACTTC.